This T cell receptor (beta chain) was identified during a study of T-cell reconstitution after alpha-beta-depleted transplantation in children. Notes on the study in general: Reportedly, only several hundred clones from non-depleted graft cells drove alpha-beta T-cell counts at about two months.

This clonotype was recorded a few times. What it recognizes is unknown. Preparation of the TCRbeta library involved a method that used unique molecular identifiers. TCRdb re-analysed the PCR reads in MiXCR, keeping a single row per CDR3 protein. The sample records about 300,000 distinct CDR3 sequences, about 9.4% being singletons. Trimming cost V 5 bases and J 4 bases; bases outside gene matches: 8. This CDR3 is 13 amino acids long. Germline assignment: CDR1 SQVTM and CDR2 ANQGSEA. The sample consisted of PBMCs, taken before TCRalphabeta/CD19-depleted stem cell transplant. This clonotype was sampled from a boy in the first two years of life with acute myeloid leukemia, due to receive a stem cell transplant. The rearrangement uses TRBV29-1 and TRBJ2-7, with TRBD1 matching 7 bases. The CDR3 bases are TGCAGCGTTTCGAGCAGGGGGAAATACGAGCAGTACTTC. Amino acid sequence: CSVSSRGKYEQYF.